These 32 T cell receptor beta chains came from one sample sequenced in a study of T cell repertoires in cytomegalovirus infection. Each CDR3 protein is one row after TCRdb ran MiXCR on the reads. This sample has 65,000 to 95,000 distinct CDR3 sequences, with 3.7% found just once. Material for sequencing was PBMCs. The origin of the receptors is a human donor in good health (CMV status not recorded). Some clones in this sample may be carry-over from other donors' samples.

Ten or more counts support this clonotype. The chain links TRBV19 to TRBJ2-2; a possible D gene is TRBD1 (5 bases). Germline V gives CDR1 LNHDA, CDR2 SQIVND (reference sequence). Trimming left V 7 bases short and J 3 bases short, with 6 bases between. The CDR3 extends over 12 amino acids. This CDR3 is CASIGDTGELFF. The CDR3 DNA reads TGTGCCAGTATAGGGGACACCGGGGAGCTGTTTTTT.

At least ten counts were recorded for this clonotype. V gene TRBV11-2 combines with J gene TRBJ1-1; D uncertain. This CDR3 spans 15 amino acids. Germline V gene data show CDR1 as SGHAT and CDR2 as FQNNGV. V lost 2 bases and J lost 0, with 10 bases in between. The CDR3 coding sequence is TGTGCCAGCAGCTTATCAACGGGGATGAACACTGAAGCTTTCTTT. The encoded protein is CASSLSTGMNTEAFF.

This clonotype was counted ten times or more. The V gene is TRBV12-3 or TRBV12-4, the J gene TRBJ2-5; TRBD2 is a possible D gene (5 bases). Between the trimmed V and J ends, which lost 3 bases and 3 bases, there was a span of 11 bases. The CDR3 consists of 14 residues. CDR3 loop: CASSFSVAEETQYF. DNA of the CDR3: TGTGCCAGCAGTTTTAGCGTGGCGGAAGAGACCCAGTACTTC.

This clonotype was seen repeatedly, ten times or more. The chain is built from TRBV7-8 and TRBJ2-2; tentatively, D is TRBD2 (6 bases). V lost 3 bases, J lost 3 bases, and 11 bases lay in between. The CDR3 consists of 15 residues. Germline CDR1 SGHVS, CDR2 FQNEAQ. CDR3 in amino acids: CASSLGLQYTGELFF. As DNA, the CDR3 is TGTGCCAGCAGCTTGGGACTCCAATACACCGGGGAGCTGTTTTTT.

This clonotype was counted ten times or more. The chain recombines TRBV12-3 or TRBV12-4 with TRBJ2-1; TRBD2 matches at 8 bases. CDR3 length equals 13 residues. V was clipped by 2 bases and J by 10 bases; unmatched bases: 4. The CDR3 DNA sequence: TGTGCCAGCAGTTTACGGGCGGGGGGAGAGCAGTTCTTC. Translation: CASSLRAGGEQFF.

Turning to this clonotype: Sequence at one end of the junction differs from germline and may be a read error. V gene TRBV6-5 combines with J gene TRBJ1-5; 7 positions match TRBD1. Germline V gene data show CDR1 as MNHEY and CDR2 as SVGAGI. The CDR3 has 15 amino acids. The CDR3 DNA follows: TGTACCAGCAGTGGGGACAGTGGGGGCAATCAGCCCCAGCATTTT. It translates to CTSSGDSGGNQPQHF.

This clonotype was counted ten times or more. V usage is TRBV20-1 and J usage is TRBJ1-5; 7 nucleotides match TRBD1. J gave up 3 bases and V 6 bases, and 8 bases lay outside the gene matches. The V gene's germline CDR1 is DFQATT and CDR2 SNEGSKA (reference sequence). The CDR3 sequence is 14 residues long. The CDR3 sequence: CSATLTGNNQPQHF. For the CDR3, the DNA is TGCAGTGCCACCTTGACAGGGAACAATCAGCCCCAGCATTTT.

This clonotype was recorded many times. The chain combines TRBV28 with TRBJ2-7; D tentatively fits TRBD1 or TRBD2 (5 bases each). This CDR3 spans 15 amino acids. Germline loops: CDR1 MDHEN, CDR2 SYDVKM. Trimming took off 4 bases at V and 3 bases at J, with 16 bases between the two ends. CDR3 region: CASSSRSRDDYEQYF. The DNA for the CDR3 is TGTGCCAGCAGTTCGCGCAGCCGGGACGACTACGAGCAGTACTTC. The full variable domain, rest sourced from reference TRBV28 and TRBJ2-7, is DVKVTQSSRYLVKRTGEKVFLECVQDMDHENMFWYRQDPGLGLRLIYFSYDVKMKEKGDIPEGYSVSREKKERFSLILESASTNQTSMYLCASSSRSRDDYEQYFGPGTRLTVT.

Comment on this clonotype: This may arise from a read error, as a much more abundant clone is one base away. This chain connects TRBV4-3 to TRBJ2-7, with D unresolved. The CDR3 length is 13 residues. Trimming stripped 2 bases from V and 0 bases from J, with 5 bases between. Germline V gene lookup returns CDR1 LGHNA and CDR2 YSLEER. The CDR3 DNA reads as TGCGCCAGCAGCCAATGGACCTCCTACGAGCAGTACTTC. It encodes CASSQWTSYEQYF.

This clonotype was counted at least ten times. V is TRBV5-1 and J is TRBJ2-1, with TRBD1 as a possible D gene (6 bases). V shed 4 bases and J shed 1 base, with 9 bases lying between them. The CDR3 spans 14 residues. Germline assignment: CDR1 SGHRS and CDR2 YFSETQ. The CDR3 coding sequence is TGCGCCAGCAGCCGGGACAATTCCTACAATGAGCAGTTCTTC. It translates to CASSRDNSYNEQFF.

This clonotype has at least ten counts. The genes are TRBV20-1 and TRBJ2-3; 8 nucleotides agree with TRBD2. This CDR3 contains 12 residues. The V segment lost 5 bases and the J segment 6 bases; nucleotides outside the gene matches: 4. Germline V gene data show CDR1 as DFQATT and CDR2 as SNEGSKA (reference sequence). As DNA, the CDR3 is TGCAGTGCTGGGACTAGAGGGGATACGCAGTATTTT. Protein: CSAGTRGDTQYF.

This clonotype was detected many times. V is TRBV7-6 and J is TRBJ2-1; TRBD1 matches at 12 bases. This CDR3 contains 14 residues. After removal of 4 bases from V and 9 bases from J, the junction contained 4 bases not matched to a gene. Germline V gene lookup returns CDR1 SGHVS and CDR2 FNYEAQ. In DNA, the CDR3 is TGTGCCAGCAGCTCGGGACAGGGGGCAAGTGAGCAGTTCTTC. Protein sequence: CASSSGQGASEQFF. The full variable domain, with the rest looked up from reference TRBV7-6 and TRBJ2-1, is GAGVSQSPRYKVTKRGQDVALRCDPISGHVSLYWYRQALGQGPEFLTYFNYEAQQDKSGLPNDRFSAERPEGSISTLTIQRTEQRDSAMYRCASSSGQGASEQFFGPGTRLTVL.

The sample holds many counts of this clonotype. V and J are TRBV25-1 and TRBJ1-2; a possible D gene is TRBD1 (5 bases). The CDR3 is 15 residues long. Trimming left V 1 base short and J 2 bases short, with 11 bases between. Germline V gene lookup returns CDR1 MGHDK and CDR2 SYGVNS. In DNA form, the CDR3 reads TGTGCCAGCAGTGAATCCGGGACGAAGAACTATGGCTACACCTTC. Protein sequence: CASSESGTKNYGYTF.

This clonotype was counted many times. The rearrangement uses TRBV20-1 and TRBJ1-3; weak D call: TRBD1 (5 bases). CDR3 length equals 15 residues. The germline V gene encodes CDR1 DFQATT and CDR2 SNEGSKA (reference sequence). Trimming removed 4 bases from V and 0 bases from J, with 13 bases in between. The CDR3 loop reads CSATPGLSSGNTIYF. As DNA, the CDR3 is TGCAGTGCTACACCGGGGCTCAGCTCTGGAAACACCATATATTTT.

This clonotype was counted many times. The rearrangement uses TRBV5-5 and TRBJ2-5; 7 bases align to TRBD1. The trim removed 4 bases at V and 4 bases at J, leaving 10 bases unmatched. This CDR3 has 15 residues. Germline V gene lookup returns CDR1 SGHKS and CDR2 YYEKEE (reference sequence). This CDR3 is CASSLSTGYGETQYF. The CDR3 DNA follows: TGTGCCAGCAGCCTTTCGACAGGGTATGGAGAGACCCAGTACTTC.

This clonotype was picked up many times. The chain recombines TRBV30 with TRBJ1-5; no clear D gene. Germline V gene lookup returns CDR1 GTSNPN and CDR2 SVGIG (reference sequence). The CDR3 runs 13 residues. The DNA of the CDR3 is TGTGCTGGGCGGAACACCCTCGGCGGGCCCCAGCATTTT. Its translation: CAGRNTLGGPQHF.

In its sample, this clonotype was seen many times. The genes are TRBV7-2 and TRBJ1-1; no clear D. The V end was cut by 5 bases, the J end by 1 base, with 8 bases between. Germline assignment: CDR1 SGHTA and CDR2 FQGNSA. The CDR3 contains 13 residues. This CDR3 is CASSPQQNTEAFF. As DNA, the CDR3 is TGTGCCAGCAGCCCCCAGCAGAACACTGAAGCTTTCTTT.

This clonotype has a count of ten or more. This sequence joins TRBV2 and TRBJ1-1, with no clear D. Trimming removed 5 bases from V and 1 base from J, with 5 bases in between. The CDR3 runs to 12 residues. The germline V gene has CDR1 SNHLY and CDR2 FYNNEI. CDR3 protein: CASSRPNTEAFF. The CDR3 nucleotides read TGTGCCAGCAGTCGACCGAACACTGAAGCTTTCTTT.

This clonotype was counted many times. The chain employs TRBV5-4 and TRBJ1-2, with 7 bases that match TRBD1. The V and J ends lost 3 bases and 6 bases, in that order; junction bases with no gene match: 8. The germline V gene has CDR1 SGHNT and CDR2 YYREEE (reference sequence). This CDR3 comprises 14 residues. CDR3 amino acids: CASSSLDREDGYTF. The CDR3 DNA sequence: TGTGCCAGCAGCTCCCTAGACAGGGAAGATGGCTACACCTTC.

This clonotype appeared many times. The chain employs TRBV10-3 and TRBJ2-7; 8 bases agree with TRBD1. The CDR3 has 12 residues. Looked up from germline, CDR1 is ENHRY and CDR2 is SYGVKD. V trimming: 6 bases; J trimming: 5 bases; junction bases outside the gene matches: 3. Here the CDR3 reads CAIRQTGDEQYF. For the CDR3, the DNA is TGTGCCATCAGACAGACAGGGGACGAGCAGTACTTC.

This clonotype was seen repeatedly, ten times or more. The chain recombines TRBV27 with TRBJ2-1; TRBD2 matches at 11 bases. The germline CDR1 and CDR2 sequences are MNHEY and SMNVEV (reference sequence). V shed 0 bases, J shed 0 bases, and the junction held 7 bases outside the gene matches. This CDR3 is 19 amino acids long. In DNA form, the CDR3 reads TGTGCCAGCAGTTTATCCCACATAGCGGGGGGGAGCTCCTACAATGAGCAGTTCTTC. It encodes CASSLSHIAGGSSYNEQFF.

This clonotype was detected ten times or more. This chain uses TRBV2 with TRBJ2-5; tentative D call: TRBD1 (5 bases). The V end was cut by 8 bases, the J end by 3 bases, with 10 bases between. Germline values: CDR1 SNHLY, CDR2 FYNNEI. The CDR3 runs to 12 residues. CDR3 in amino acids: CASAMTEETQYF. In DNA, the CDR3 is TGTGCCAGCGCCATGACAGAAGAGACCCAGTACTTC.

This clonotype came up many times. The chain recombines TRBV5-4 with TRBJ2-7; 7 bases line up with TRBD1. Germline V gene sequence: CDR1 SGHNT, CDR2 YYREEE (reference sequence). The CDR3 is 15 amino acids. Trimming cost V 4 bases and J 0 bases; bases outside gene matches: 7. CDR3 sequence reads: CASSPPDRNSYEQYF. The CDR3 DNA reads TGTGCCAGCAGCCCACCGGACAGGAACTCCTACGAGCAGTACTTC.

For this clonotype: This may be a read error: a much more frequent sequence differs by one nucleotide. A read error is likely, as this CDR3 ends without the conserved phenylalanine or tryptophan. The gene calls are TRBV6-2 or TRBV6-3 and TRBJ1-1, with 9 bases matching TRBD1. V dropped 2 bases and J dropped 10; count of bases not matched to a gene: 5. The germline V gene encodes CDR1 MNHEY and CDR2 SVGEGT. The CDR3 spans 13 residues. Here the CDR3 DNA reads TGTGCCAGCAGTTACGCGAACAGGGGGCCAGCTTTCTCT. Translating gives CASSYANRGPAFS.

This clonotype was observed at least ten times. This sequence joins TRBV27 and TRBJ1-6; D unclear. V lost 9 bases and J 4 bases, leaving 16 bases between the germline ends. The CDR3 contains 15 residues. Germline V lookup: CDR1 MNHEY, CDR2 SMNVEV (reference sequence). The DNA of the CDR3 is TGTGCCAGTACGCCCCTGGCCGCGTATAATTCACCCCTCCACTTT. Amino acid sequence: CASTPLAAYNSPLHF.

This clonotype was seen ten or more times. The chain is built from TRBV28 and TRBJ1-2; perhaps TRBD1 as D (5 bases). The CDR3 runs to 17 residues. The V end lost 1 base, the J end lost 1 base, and 16 bases lay between the germline ends. Germline V gene lookup returns CDR1 MDHEN and CDR2 SYDVKM. The CDR3 nucleotides are TGTGCCAGCAGTTTATTCGACAGTAAGGGAGGTAACTATGGCTACACCTTC. Amino acids: CASSLFDSKGGNYGYTF.

In this sample, this clonotype turned up many times. The chain couples TRBV6-2 or TRBV6-3 to TRBJ1-3; unclear D gene. The V end was cut by 6 bases, the J end by 0 bases, with 12 bases between. Germline V gene sequence: CDR1 MNHEY, CDR2 SVGEGT. The CDR3 loop spans 15 amino acids. The CDR3 reads CASSRPPISGNTIYF. The CDR3 DNA reads as TGTGCCAGCAGCCGACCACCTATCTCTGGAAACACCATATATTTT.

This clonotype has ten or more counts. The V gene is TRBV7-3, the J gene TRBJ2-1, with 13 positions matching TRBD2. This CDR3 contains 16 residues. J lost 7 bases, V lost 5 bases, and 8 bases had no gene match. CDR1 is SGHTA, CDR2 FQGTGA, per germline. This CDR3 is CASSPSTSGGRNEQFF. In nucleotides, the CDR3 is TGTGCCAGCAGCCCCTCGACTAGCGGGGGGAGGAATGAGCAGTTCTTC.

The table lists this clonotype with many counts. V usage is TRBV5-4 and J usage is TRBJ1-1; tentatively, D is TRBD1 (5 bases). Trimming took 4 bases from V and 6 from J, leaving 19 bases between them. The length of the CDR3 is 15 residues. The germline V gene has CDR1 SGHNT and CDR2 YYREEE (reference sequence). The CDR3 nucleotides are TGTGCCAGCAGCACCGAACCAATTCAGGGAGCTGAAGCTTTCTTT. Encoded protein: CASSTEPIQGAEAFF.

This clonotype showed up many times. CDR3 in DNA: TGTGCCAGCAGTTTAGAGGGAGGCCCCAACTATGGCTACACCTTC. Translating it yields CASSLEGGPNYGYTF. The chain combines TRBV27 with TRBJ1-2, with unresolved D. The CDR3 is made up of 15 amino acids. Germline V gene sequence: CDR1 MNHEY, CDR2 SMNVEV (reference sequence). With 2 bases removed from V and 2 bases from J, the gap between germline ends came to 12 bases.

In its sample, this clonotype was seen many times. The J gene is TRBJ1-4, the V gene TRBV20-1; D remains unclear. The CDR3 totals 13 residues. Trimming shortened V by 0 bases and J by 0 bases, and 2 bases separated the two germline ends. From germline, CDR1 is DFQATT and CDR2 SNEGSKA (reference sequence). The CDR3 DNA reads as TGCAGTGCTAGAGAACCAACTAATGAAAAACTGTTTTTT. Its translation is CSAREPTNEKLFF.

At least ten counts were recorded for this clonotype. V gene TRBV4-3 combines with J gene TRBJ1-1, with a tentative D call TRBD1 (5 bases). Germline CDR1 reads LGHNA; CDR2 reads YSLEER. The V gene lost 3 bases and the J gene lost 4 bases, with 21 bases spanning the gap. This CDR3 region has 17 residues. In DNA form, the CDR3 reads TGCGCCAGCAGCCAGAGTCCTGGCGGGACGTGGACCACTGAAGCTTTCTTT. Translation: CASSQSPGGTWTTEAFF.